The clone carrying this T cell receptor beta chain was seen ten or more times. Its antigen is not known. CDR3 size: 16 residues. CDR1 and CDR2 (germline): MDHEN, SYDVKM. Losses at the gene ends were 2 bases for V and 2 bases for J; bases not matched to a gene: 5. TCRdb passed the RT-PCR reads through MiXCR, listing each CDR3 protein once. The table shows roughly 650,000 distinct CDR3 sequences, with around a sixth occurring only once. The sample belongs to a study of response to subunit inactivated influenza vaccine. Findings and limits, study-wide: Few additional T cells are recruited per seasonal influenza vaccination, authors suggested.

The chain employs TRBV28 and TRBJ2-2; the match to TRBD2 covers 7 bases. The sequences come from PBMCs from blood, collected 11 to 12 days after vaccination. This receptor was obtained from a man in his fifties or sixties who received an inactivated influenza vaccine. The CDR3 DNA sequence: TGTGCCAGCAGTTTAGGCAGCGGGACTAACACCGGGGAGCTGTTTTTT. Encoded protein: CASSLGSGTNTGELFF.